This is a list of T cell receptor beta chains from one sample in a study of T-cell memory formation after mild COVID-19. Via MiXCR, TCRdb re-called the 5' RACE reads, giving one row per CDR3 protein. The sample yields about 390,000 distinct CDR3 sequences, 16% seen once. Sequencing input: PBMCs or a T cell subset sorted from them (not recorded which). The receptor source for this set is a man between 18 and 35 years old who had mild COVID-19 (a few samples of this study predate the infection). Cell type and time point are not known. Each CDR3 is given with its conserved first and last residue. The order of the fields is J gene, clone size, V gene, D gene, CDR3 DNA, CDR3 protein. D genes are given only for firm matches. Not every row has a clone size; where given, it reads once, few, many or a size class.

>TRBJ1-3|-|TRBV7-2|-
TGTGCCAGCAGCTTCTGGAGCTCTGGAAACACCATATATTTT
CASSFWSSGNTIYF
>TRBJ2-1|-|TRBV18|-
TGTGCCAGCTCACCACCTCAGGGGTTCAATGAGCAGTTCTTC
CASSPPQGFNEQFF
>TRBJ1-2|-|TRBV4-3|-
TGCGCCAGCAGCCAAGATCCTACCCTAAACTATGGCTACACCTTC
CASSQDPTLNYGYTF
>TRBJ1-2|many|TRBV5-1|TRBD1
TGCGCCAGCAGCCCGAGGACAGGCAGTGGCTACACCTTC
CASSPRTGSGYTF
>TRBJ2-3|-|TRBV12-3/TRBV12-4|TRBD2
TGTGCCAGCAGCCGGGGGGGCGAAGATACGCAGTATTTT
CASSRGGEDTQYF
>TRBJ2-3|-|TRBV29-1|-
TGCAGCGCTCCCACGGGCACAGATACGCAGTATTTT
CSAPTGTDTQYF
>TRBJ2-3|-|TRBV7-2|-
TGTGCCAGCAACTTTCCCTCTAGCACAGATACGCAGTATTTT
CASNFPSSTDTQYF
>TRBJ1-4|-|TRBV5-1|TRBD1
TGCGCCAGCAGCGCCGGGACAGGGGGCGAGCGGGAAAAACTGTTTTTT
CASSAGTGGEREKLFF
>TRBJ2-3|many|TRBV5-1|TRBD2
TGCGCCAGCAGCGGTGGGGTAGCGGGGGCCACAGATACGCAGTATTTT
CASSGGVAGATDTQYF
>TRBJ2-1|many|TRBV7-9|-
TGTGCCAGCAGCCGGGGCGGCGCCTACAATGAGCAGTTCTTC
CASSRGGAYNEQFF
>TRBJ2-6|many|TRBV6-5|-
TGTGCCAGCAGTTACTCCTTAAAGCCCAACTCTGGGGCCAACGTCCTGACTTTC
CASSYSLKPNSGANVLTF
>TRBJ1-5|-|TRBV18|-
TGTGCCAGCTCACCTGGACTGCCATCCAATCAGCCCCAGCATTTT
CASSPGLPSNQPQHF
>TRBJ1-5|-|TRBV24-1|TRBD1
TGTGCCACCAGCCCCGGGACAGGGTCGTTTCAGCCCCAGCATTTT
CATSPGTGSFQPQHF
>TRBJ1-1|-|TRBV6-5|-
TGTGCCAGCAGTCCGACGGGGGCGAGCACTGAAGCTTTCTTT
CASSPTGASTEAFF
>TRBJ1-1|few|TRBV10-3|-
TGTGCCATCAGTGGGTCTGGAACTGAAGCTTTCTTT
CAISGSGTEAFF
>TRBJ1-5|few|TRBV5-1|-
TGCGCCAGCAGGGCGGGGGCCTCGCAGCCCCAGCATTTT
CASRAGASQPQHF
>TRBJ2-3|-|TRBV4-1|-
TGCGCCAGCAGCACCCTAGATCAGGGAGATACGCAGTATTTT
CASSTLDQGDTQYF
>TRBJ2-3|few|TRBV7-9|TRBD2
TGTGCCAGCAGCCCACTAGCGGAGGGCACAGATACGCAGTATTTT
CASSPLAEGTDTQYF
>TRBJ2-7|few|TRBV5-1|-
TGCGCCAGCAGCTTCGGGCAGGGGCTAAATCTCCACGAGCAGTACTTC
CASSFGQGLNLHEQYF
>TRBJ1-2|-|TRBV7-9|-
TGTGCCAGCAGTCATAATTCGGGCTACACCTTC
CASSHNSGYTF
>TRBJ2-2|-|TRBV7-7|TRBD1
TGTGCCAGCAGCTCGACAGGGGGCTTTAACACCGGGGAGCTGTTTTTT
CASSSTGGFNTGELFF
>TRBJ1-2|-|TRBV6-5|-
TGTGCCAGCAGTTACTCCGGGACCCGCTATGGCTACACCTTC
CASSYSGTRYGYTF
>TRBJ2-7|few|TRBV12-3/TRBV12-4|-
TGTGCCAGCAGTAGGTTGGCTTACGAGCAGTACTTC
CASSRLAYEQYF
>TRBJ2-5|few|TRBV12-3/TRBV12-4|-
TGTGCCAGCAGTTTCACAGGGTATGAGACCCAGTACTTC
CASSFTGYETQYF
>TRBJ2-2|few|TRBV12-3/TRBV12-4|-
TGTGCCAGCAAACCGGGATCCGGGGTCACCGGGGAGCTGTTTTTT
CASKPGSGVTGELFF
>TRBJ2-7|-|TRBV7-2|-
TGTGCCAGCACCATCGGGGGGACAAGGTCCTACGAGCAGTACTTC
CASTIGGTRSYEQYF
>TRBJ1-6|few|TRBV7-9|-
TGTGCCAGCACTCCGGTAAGGGGTTCACCCCTCCACTTT
CASTPVRGSPLHF
>TRBJ2-5|-|TRBV5-1|-
TGCGCCAGCAGCCCCCAGGGGTTCGGGTTAGAGACCCAGTACTTC
CASSPQGFGLETQYF
>TRBJ1-5|-|TRBV20-1|TRBD1
TGCAGTGTTAAACAGGGGGCTGGTAGCAATCAGCCCCAGCATTTT
CSVKQGAGSNQPQHF
>TRBJ2-3|few|TRBV24-1|TRBD2
TGTGCCACAGAGCGGGGGGGCTTTCCAGATACGCAGTATTTT
CATERGGFPDTQYF
>TRBJ1-2|-|TRBV6-5|-
TGTGCCAGTGCTAACAGGGCTAACTATGGCTACACCTTC
CASANRANYGYTF
>TRBJ2-3|-|TRBV5-1|TRBD2
TGCGCCAGCGCCGTCGGGGGGGGCGGGACAGATACGCAGTATTTT
CASAVGGGGTDTQYF
>TRBJ2-5|-|TRBV24-1|TRBD1
TGTGCCACCAGTGATCGACAGGGGAGAGAGACCCAGTACTTC
CATSDRQGRETQYF
>TRBJ1-1|few|TRBV7-2|-
TGTGCCAGCAGCTTAGTCGGTCACCCGAACACTGAAGCTTTCTTT
CASSLVGHPNTEAFF
>TRBJ1-2|few|TRBV4-1|TRBD1
TGCGCCAGCAGCCGGACAGGGCTATATGGCTACACCTTC
CASSRTGLYGYTF
>TRBJ1-5|few|TRBV4-1|-
TGCGCCAGCAGCCAAATAGGAGGAGGGCCCCAGCATTTT
CASSQIGGGPQHF
>TRBJ2-1|-|TRBV20-1|TRBD2
TGCAGTGCTAGGGGGAGGGGCTCCTACAATGAGCAGTTCTTC
CSARGRGSYNEQFF
>TRBJ2-1|-|TRBV12-3/TRBV12-4|-
TGTGCCAGCAGTCGAGACAGTTTTGAGCAGTTCTTC
CASSRDSFEQFF
>TRBJ1-5|many|TRBV5-1|TRBD1
TGCGCCAGCAGCAGCGGACAGGGCAATCAGCCCCAGCATTTT
CASSSGQGNQPQHF
>TRBJ1-1|-|TRBV12-3/TRBV12-4|-
TGTGCCAGCACCCCCTATATGGGCACTGAAGCTTTCTTT
CASTPYMGTEAFF
>TRBJ1-1|-|TRBV9|-
TGTGCCAGCAGTCCCGAAGTGCGGGTCGCCATGAACACTGAAGCTTTCTTT
CASSPEVRVAMNTEAFF
>TRBJ1-4|-|TRBV7-2|-
TGTGCCAGCAGCCCCCAGCGGACCGTCAATGAAAAACTGTTTTTT
CASSPQRTVNEKLFF
>TRBJ1-5|-|TRBV20-1|-
TGCAGTGCTAGAGATCTCGGGCATCCTCGAGGTCAGCCCCAGCATTTT
CSARDLGHPRGQPQHF
>TRBJ1-2|few|TRBV6-5|-
TGTGCCAGCAGCAGCCCCACAGGGTATAATGGCTACACCTTC
CASSSPTGYNGYTF
>TRBJ2-4|many|TRBV5-1|-
TGCGCCAGCAGCTTGGAAAACATTCAGTACTTC
CASSLENIQYF
>TRBJ1-2|few|TRBV29-1|TRBD1
TGCAGCGCCGGACAGGGGGCGGATGGCTACACCTTC
CSAGQGADGYTF
>TRBJ2-1|-|TRBV20-1|TRBD2
TGCAGTGCTAGCGGGGGGAAGAAGCAGTTCTTC
CSASGGKKQFF
>TRBJ2-5|few|TRBV5-1|-
TGCGCCAGCAGCTTGGCCAAAGGAGGAGGGGAGACCCAGTACTTC
CASSLAKGGGETQYF
>TRBJ2-3|few|TRBV12-3/TRBV12-4|TRBD2
TGTGCCAGCACCCTGGGACTAGCGGGGGGTTCAGATACGCAGTATTTT
CASTLGLAGGSDTQYF
>TRBJ2-7|few|TRBV3-1|TRBD1
TGTGCCAGCAGCACCGCCGGGACAGGGTCCTACGAGCAGTACTTC
CASSTAGTGSYEQYF
>TRBJ1-2|-|TRBV27|-
TGTGCCAGCAGCCCGACAGTTAACTATGGCTACACCTTC
CASSPTVNYGYTF
>TRBJ2-3|-|TRBV6-5|TRBD2
TGTGCCAGCAGCCCGGGACTAGCGGGATTCAATACGCAGTATTTT
CASSPGLAGFNTQYF
>TRBJ1-1|few|TRBV5-5|-
TGTGCCAGCAGCGCAATACAGATGGCGACCACTGAAGCTTTCTTT
CASSAIQMATTEAFF
>TRBJ1-5|-|TRBV20-1|-
TGCAGTGCTAGACAGGGAGGGCAGCCCCAGCATTTT
CSARQGGQPQHF
>TRBJ2-3|few|TRBV6-5|TRBD2
TGTGCCAGCAGCAGGGGACTAGCGGGGGGGCCCACAGATACGCAGTATTTT
CASSRGLAGGPTDTQYF
>TRBJ1-1|-|TRBV3-1|-
TGTGCCAGCAGCCAAGCTTCGGTGAACACTGAAGCTTTCTTT
CASSQASVNTEAFF
>TRBJ2-1|-|TRBV6-2/TRBV6-3|-
TGTGCCAGCACCTTGTACGATGAGCAGTTCTTC
CASTLYDEQFF
>TRBJ2-3|few|TRBV5-5|-
TGTGCCAGCAGCTTGGACGGGGCAGGGTTAGATACGCAGTATTTT
CASSLDGAGLDTQYF
>TRBJ2-3|-|TRBV6-5|TRBD2
TGTGCCAGCAGTTACTCGGGACAGCGGGGGGTTCGGACAGATACGCAGTATTTT
CASSYSGQRGVRTDTQYF